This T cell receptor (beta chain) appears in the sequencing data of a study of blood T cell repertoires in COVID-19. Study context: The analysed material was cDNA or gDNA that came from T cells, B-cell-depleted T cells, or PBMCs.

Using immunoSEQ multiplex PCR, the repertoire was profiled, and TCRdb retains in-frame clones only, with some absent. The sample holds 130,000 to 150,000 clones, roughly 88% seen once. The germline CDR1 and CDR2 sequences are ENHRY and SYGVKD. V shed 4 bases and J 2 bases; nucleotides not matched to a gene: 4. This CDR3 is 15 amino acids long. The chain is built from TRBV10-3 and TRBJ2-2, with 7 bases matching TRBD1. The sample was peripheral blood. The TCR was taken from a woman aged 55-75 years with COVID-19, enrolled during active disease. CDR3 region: CAISAGQINTGELFF. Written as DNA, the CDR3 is TGTGCCATCAGTGCGGGACAGATTAACACCGGGGAGCTGTTTTTT.